One and the same sample provided the 2 T cell receptor beta chains below, sequenced in a study of radiotherapy plus CTLA-4 blockade in lung cancer. TCRdb's copy holds only in-frame clones and misses some; the assay was immunoSEQ multiplex PCR. Among around 130,000 clones listed, just under 90% were seen once. This sample comprised peripheral blood, obtained from a patient treated with radiotherapy plus ipilimumab. The receptor set was obtained from a human donor with non-small cell lung cancer that progressed on radiotherapy plus ipilimumab.

Comments on this clone: The sample holds other DNA sequences that translate to the same CDR3. The V gene is TRBV2, the J gene TRBJ2-7, with unresolved D. CDR3 length equals 14 residues. V gave up 7 bases and J gave up 3 bases, with 16 bases separating them. Germline V gene sequence: CDR1 SNHLY, CDR2 FYNNEI. The CDR3 spells CASTPERGNYEQYF. In DNA form, the CDR3 reads TGTGCCAGCACCCCCGAACGCGGAAACTACGAGCAGTACTTC.

V usage is TRBV6-5 and J usage is TRBJ1-2; D might be TRBD1 (5 bases). CDR3 length: 15 amino acids. The V gene's germline CDR1 is MNHEY and CDR2 SVGAGI. V gave up 2 bases and J gave up 3 bases, with 13 bases separating them. CDR3: CASSYRPMGDYGYTF. The DNA for the CDR3 is TGTGCCAGCAGTTACCGTCCGATGGGGGACTATGGCTACACCTTC.